A few counts support the clone carrying this T cell receptor beta chain. One entry per CDR3 protein results from TCRdb running MiXCR on the 5' RACE reads. The table has 250,000 to 300,000 distinct CDR3 sequences, roughly 9% seen once; the top ten hold 6% to 8.5%. The data stem from a study of identical twins. Germline CDR1 reads KGHDR; CDR2 reads SFDVKD. V gave up 4 bases and J gave up 6 bases, with 9 bases separating them. The CDR3 runs to 12 residues. Another study also made use of these data, one on yellow fever vaccine responses in identical twins.

The source is a woman aged 18-29 years in good health. The chain recombines TRBV24-1 with TRBJ2-7; D gene uncertain. Sequenced: CD8+ T cells sorted from blood. In nucleotides, the CDR3 is TGTGCCACCAGTGAGCTTATGGGCGAGCAGTACTTC. Its protein product is CATSELMGEQYF.